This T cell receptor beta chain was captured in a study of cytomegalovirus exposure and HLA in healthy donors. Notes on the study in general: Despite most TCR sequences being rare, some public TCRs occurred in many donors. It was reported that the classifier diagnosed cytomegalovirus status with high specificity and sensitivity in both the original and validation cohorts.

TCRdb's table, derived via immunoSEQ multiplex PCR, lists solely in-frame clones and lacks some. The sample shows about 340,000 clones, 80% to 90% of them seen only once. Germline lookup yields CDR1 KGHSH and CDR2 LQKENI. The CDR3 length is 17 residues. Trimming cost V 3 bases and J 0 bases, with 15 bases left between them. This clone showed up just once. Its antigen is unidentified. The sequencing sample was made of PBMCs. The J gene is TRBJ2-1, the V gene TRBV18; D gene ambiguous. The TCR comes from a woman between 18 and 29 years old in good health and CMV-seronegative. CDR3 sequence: CASSPPGWRSSYNEQFF. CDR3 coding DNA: TGTGCCAGCTCACCTCCTGGCTGGCGGAGCTCCTACAATGAGCAGTTCTTC.